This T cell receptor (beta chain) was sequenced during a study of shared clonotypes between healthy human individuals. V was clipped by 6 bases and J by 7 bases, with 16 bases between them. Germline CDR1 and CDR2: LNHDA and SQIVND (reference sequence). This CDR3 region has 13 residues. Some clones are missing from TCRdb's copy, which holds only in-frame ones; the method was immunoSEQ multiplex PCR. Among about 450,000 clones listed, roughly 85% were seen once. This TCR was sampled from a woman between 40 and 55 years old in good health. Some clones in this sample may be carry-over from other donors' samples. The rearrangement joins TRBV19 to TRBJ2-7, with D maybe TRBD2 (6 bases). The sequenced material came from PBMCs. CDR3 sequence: CASSWRDLAEQYF. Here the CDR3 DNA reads TGTGCCAGTAGCTGGAGGGATCTGGCGGAGCAGTACTTC.